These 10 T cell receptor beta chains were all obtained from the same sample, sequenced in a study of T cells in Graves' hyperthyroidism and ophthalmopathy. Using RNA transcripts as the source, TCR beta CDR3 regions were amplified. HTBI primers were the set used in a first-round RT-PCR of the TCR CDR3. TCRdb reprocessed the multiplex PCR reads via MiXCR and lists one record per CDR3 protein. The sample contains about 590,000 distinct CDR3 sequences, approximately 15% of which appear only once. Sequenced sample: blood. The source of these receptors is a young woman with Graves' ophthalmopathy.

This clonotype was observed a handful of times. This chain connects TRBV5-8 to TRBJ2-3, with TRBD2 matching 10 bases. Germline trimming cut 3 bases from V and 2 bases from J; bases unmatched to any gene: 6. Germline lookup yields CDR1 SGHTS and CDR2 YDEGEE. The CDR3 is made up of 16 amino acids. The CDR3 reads CASSWRTSGHTDTQYF. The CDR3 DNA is TGTGCCAGCAGCTGGAGGACTAGCGGACACACAGATACGCAGTATTTT.

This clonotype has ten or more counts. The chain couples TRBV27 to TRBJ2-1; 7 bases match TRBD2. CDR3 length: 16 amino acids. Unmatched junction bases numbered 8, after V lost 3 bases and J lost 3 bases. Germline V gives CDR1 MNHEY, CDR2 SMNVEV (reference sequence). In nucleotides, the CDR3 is TGTGCCAGCAGTTTTGGGGGAGGGCCGGTCTACAATGAGCAGTTCTTC. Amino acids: CASSFGGGPVYNEQFF.

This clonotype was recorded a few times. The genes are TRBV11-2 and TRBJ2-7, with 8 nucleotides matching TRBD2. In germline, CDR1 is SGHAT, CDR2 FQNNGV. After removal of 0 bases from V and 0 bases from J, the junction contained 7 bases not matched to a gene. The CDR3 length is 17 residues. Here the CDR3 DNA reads TGTGCCAGCAGCTTAGACGTTAGCGGGATGCCCTCCTACGAGCAGTACTTC. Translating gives CASSLDVSGMPSYEQYF. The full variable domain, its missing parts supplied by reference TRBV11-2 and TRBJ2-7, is EAGVAQSPRYKIIEKRQSVAFWCNPISGHATLYWYQQILGQGPKLLIQFQNNGVVDDSQLPKDRFSAERLKGVDSTLKIQPAKLEDSAVYLCASSLDVSGMPSYEQYFGPGTRLTVT.

This CDR3 reads CSARTSGRADTQYF. The CDR3 DNA is TGCAGTGCTAGGACTAGCGGGAGGGCCGATACGCAGTATTTT. The V and J genes are TRBV20-1 and TRBJ2-3, with 14 bases fitting TRBD2. This CDR3 spans 14 amino acids. V gave up 3 bases and J gave up 6 bases; unmatched junction bases: 2. Germline CDR1 DFQATT, CDR2 SNEGSKA (reference sequence).

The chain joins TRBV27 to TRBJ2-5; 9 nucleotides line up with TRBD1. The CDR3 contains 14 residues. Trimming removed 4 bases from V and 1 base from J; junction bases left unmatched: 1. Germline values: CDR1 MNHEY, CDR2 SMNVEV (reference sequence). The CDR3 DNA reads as TGTGCCAGCAGTTGGGGACAGGGCCAAGAGACCCAGTACTTC. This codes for CASSWGQGQETQYF.

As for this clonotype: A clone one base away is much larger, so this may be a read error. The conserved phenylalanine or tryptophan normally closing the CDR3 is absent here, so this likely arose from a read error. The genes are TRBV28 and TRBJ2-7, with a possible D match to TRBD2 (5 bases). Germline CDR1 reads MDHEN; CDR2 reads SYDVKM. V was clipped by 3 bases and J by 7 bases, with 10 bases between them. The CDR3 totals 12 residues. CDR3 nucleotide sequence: TGTGCCAGCAGTTTTTGGGGAGCGGAGCAGTACCTC. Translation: CASSFWGAEQYL.

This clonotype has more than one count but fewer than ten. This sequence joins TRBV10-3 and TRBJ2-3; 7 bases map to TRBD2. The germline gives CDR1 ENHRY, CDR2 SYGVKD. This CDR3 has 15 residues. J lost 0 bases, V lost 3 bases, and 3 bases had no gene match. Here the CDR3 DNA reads TGTGCCATCAGTGATATTAGCGGGAGCACAGATACGCAGTATTTT. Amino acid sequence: CAISDISGSTDTQYF.

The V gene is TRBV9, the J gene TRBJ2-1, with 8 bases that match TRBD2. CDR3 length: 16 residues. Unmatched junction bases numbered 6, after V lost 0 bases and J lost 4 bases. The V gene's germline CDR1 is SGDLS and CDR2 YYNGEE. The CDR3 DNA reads TGTGCCAGCAGCGTAGAACTAGCGGCTAAGTACAATGAGCAGTTCTTC. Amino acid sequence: CASSVELAAKYNEQFF.

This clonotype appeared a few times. CDR3 region: CARGTRLATDTQYF. The CDR3 nucleotides are TGTGCCAGGGGGACACGATTAGCTACAGATACGCAGTATTTT. This sequence joins TRBV7-9 and TRBJ2-3; weak D call: TRBD1 (6 bases). The V end was cut by 9 bases, the J end by 3 bases, with 16 bases between. This CDR3 spans 14 amino acids. Per germline, CDR1 SEHNR and CDR2 FQNEAQ (reference sequence). The entire variable domain, with the rest obtained from reference TRBV7-9 and TRBJ2-3, is as follows: DTGVSQNPRHKITKRGQNVTFRCDPISEHNRLYWYRQTLGQGPEFLTYFQNEAQLEKSRLLSDRFSAERPKGSFSTLEIQRTEQGDSAMYLCARGTRLATDTQYFGPGTRLTVL.

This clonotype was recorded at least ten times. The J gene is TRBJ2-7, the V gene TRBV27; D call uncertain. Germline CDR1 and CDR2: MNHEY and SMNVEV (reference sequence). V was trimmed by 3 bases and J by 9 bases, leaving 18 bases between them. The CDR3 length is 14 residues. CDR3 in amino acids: CASSFTSELWPQYF. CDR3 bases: TGTGCCAGCAGTTTCACCTCCGAGTTGTGGCCGCAGTACTTC.